Below, one T cell receptor (beta chain) is given with its context. Profiling relied on immunoSEQ multiplex PCR, and the TCRdb table lists in-frame clones only, not all of them. The table lists about 320,000 clones, roughly 87% of them singletons. Germline V gives CDR1 PRHDT, CDR2 FYEKMQ (reference sequence). V was clipped by 4 bases and J by 7 bases; unmatched bases: 5. This CDR3 has 15 residues. This specimen belongs to a study of shared clonotypes between healthy human individuals. The TCR originated in a man younger than 35 in good health. Material for sequencing was memory CD8+ T cells sorted from blood. Subset specified: CD45RO+ cells pooled with CCR7-negative TemRA cells. The V and J genes are TRBV13 and TRBJ2-1; TRBD1 agrees at 12 bases. The CDR3 region has the DNA TGTGCCAGCAGCTCGGGACAGGGGGCGCCGAATGAGCAGTTCTTC. Amino acids: CASSSGQGAPNEQFF.